These T cell receptor beta chains were read from a single sample in a study of T cell responses to AZD1222 COVID-19 vaccine. The table came from immunoSEQ multiplex PCR; TCRdb's copy has only in-frame clones and leaves some out. Of about 120,000 clones in the sample, around 89% are singletons; the top ten hold about 6.5%. Source: peripheral blood, taken 28 days after the second AZD1222 dose. The receptors were gathered from an adult who received the AZD1222 COVID-19 vaccine. CDR3s include the opening cysteine and the closing phenylalanine or tryptophan. A D gene is named only where the DNA matches it firmly. Clone sizes are given selectively: once, few, many, or a class where the clone is expanded.

TGTGCCAGCAGTCGAAGGACAGGGGCCACTGAAGCTTTCTTT	CASSRRTGATEAFF	.	TRBV6-5	TRBJ1-1	TRBD1
TGTGCCTGGAATAATCCACTCCAGGGTGAGAATGAAAAACTGTTTTTT	CAWNNPLQGENEKLFF	.	TRBV30	TRBJ1-4	.
TGTGCCAGCAGCTTGGCCGGGACAGCCGTGGGATATGGCTACACCTTC	CASSLAGTAVGYGYTF	once	TRBV5-5	TRBJ1-2	TRBD1
TGTGCCAGCAGCATCTGGGGGATCTACACTGAAGCTTTCTTT	CASSIWGIYTEAFF	.	TRBV5-6	TRBJ1-1	.
TGTGCCACCAGGGGCGGGGGGGGAGGAAGCAATCAGCCCCAGCATTTT	CATRGGGGGSNQPQHF	.	TRBV15	TRBJ1-5	.
TGTGCCAGCAGCAACAGCGACAGCCTCTACGAGCAGTACTTC	CASSNSDSLYEQYF	.	TRBV28	TRBJ2-7	.
TGTGCCAGTAGTATATCGACAGGATATGGCTACACCTTC	CASSISTGYGYTF	.	TRBV19	TRBJ1-2	.
TGTGCCAGCAGTGTGCGGGGTGAGGCAGATACGCAGTATTTT	CASSVRGEADTQYF	.	TRBV6-2/TRBV6-3	TRBJ2-3	.
TGTGCCAGCTCACCAGAGGGGACAGCCGATGAAAAACTGTTTTTT	CASSPEGTADEKLFF	.	TRBV18	TRBJ1-4	TRBD1
TGTGCCAGCAGTCAGAGACTAGACTACAATGAGCAGTTCTTC	CASSQRLDYNEQFF	.	TRBV7-2	TRBJ2-1	.
TGTGCCAGCACTCCCCCAGGGTCTAGAGAGACCCAGTACTTC	CASTPPGSRETQYF	once	TRBV28	TRBJ2-5	.
TGTGCCAGCAGCTTAGGGGGAACGGGCGGTCTGCAGTACTTC	CASSLGGTGGLQYF	.	TRBV11-2	TRBJ2-7	.
TGTGCCAGCAGCTGGGAACAGGATTCACCCCTCCACTTT	CASSWEQDSPLHF	few	TRBV5-6	TRBJ1-6	.
TGTGCCAGCAGTGAAGCGTTGGCAGGGCTTAATTCACCCCTCCACTTT	CASSEALAGLNSPLHF	once	TRBV6-1	TRBJ1-6	.
TGTGCCAGCTCCCTTGGAGTGATTAGCAATCAGCCCCAGCATTTT	CASSLGVISNQPQHF	.	TRBV18	TRBJ1-5	.
TGTGCCAGCAGCTCCTACCCCTACCCGGGAGGGTACGAGCAGTACTTC	CASSSYPYPGGYEQYF	.	TRBV5-4	TRBJ2-7	TRBD2
TGTGCCAGCAGCTTAGGGGGCAGTGCAATGGCCAAAAACATTCAGTACTTC	CASSLGGSAMAKNIQYF	.	TRBV7-2	TRBJ2-4	.
TGTGCCAGCGGGGATGGACAGGGGGCTCTTAATGAAAAACTGTTTTTT	CASGDGQGALNEKLFF	.	TRBV28	TRBJ1-4	TRBD1
TGCGCCAGCAGCCAAGATCTGGCTAGCGGACAAGAGACCCAGTACTTC	CASSQDLASGQETQYF	.	TRBV4-3	TRBJ2-5	TRBD2
TGTGCCAGCTCACCCCGACAGGGCGGGGATGAAAAACTGTTTTTT	CASSPRQGGDEKLFF	.	TRBV18	TRBJ1-4	TRBD1
TGTGCCAGTAGTATTATTGGGGAGATAACCGGGGAGCTGTTTTTT	CASSIIGEITGELFF	.	TRBV19	TRBJ2-2	.
TGTGCCAGCAGCTTATCCGGGGGCGGCTACACCTTC	CASSLSGGGYTF	.	TRBV11-2	TRBJ1-2	.
TGTGCCAGCAGCTTGGCCGGTTCTGGCGAGCAGTTCTTC	CASSLAGSGEQFF	.	TRBV5-4	TRBJ2-1	.
TGTGCCAGCAGCCAAGAGGCTAGGGGGATTTGGAAACGGTACGAGCAGTACTTC	CASSQEARGIWKRYEQYF	.	TRBV3-1/TRBV3-2	TRBJ2-7	.
TGTGCCAGCAGTCTAGGCAGTGGAAACACCATATATTTT	CASSLGSGNTIYF	.	TRBV7-2	TRBJ1-3	.
TGCGCCAGCAGCACCGGACAGGGTAGATCCGGGGAGCTGTTTTTT	CASSTGQGRSGELFF	.	TRBV5-1	TRBJ2-2	TRBD1
TGTGCCACCAGCCTGGGGACAGGGAGCAATCAGCCCCAGCATTTT	CATSLGTGSNQPQHF	.	TRBV15	TRBJ1-5	TRBD1
TGTGCCAGCAGTTTTACCGCCCTTCAAAGGGCGGGGGCCAACGTCCTGACTTTC	CASSFTALQRAGANVLTF	.	TRBV28	TRBJ2-6	.
TGTGCCATCAGTGAGAGTAAAACGGCCCAGGGGGCCCTCCACTTT	CAISESKTAQGALHF	.	TRBV10-3	TRBJ1-6	TRBD1
TGTGCCAGCTCACCCCCCGGGGGGGCAGAGCAGTTCTTC	CASSPPGGAEQFF	.	TRBV18	TRBJ2-1	TRBD2
TGTGCCAGTAGAGGGGAGGGACAGGGCCGTCAGCCCCAGCATTTT	CASRGEGQGRQPQHF	.	TRBV19	TRBJ1-5	TRBD1
TGTGCCAGTAGTAGAGACGGGGACAGGACCCATCAGCCCCAGCATTTT	CASSRDGDRTHQPQHF	.	TRBV19	TRBJ1-5	TRBD1
TGCGCCAGCATTCGGGGAAACACAGATACGCAGTATTTT	CASIRGNTDTQYF	.	TRBV10-2	TRBJ2-3	.
TGCGCCAGCAGCCAAGTGGCAGGGGCCCACCTCGCCAATGAGCAGTTCTTC	CASSQVAGAHLANEQFF	.	TRBV4-3	TRBJ2-1	.
TGTGCCTCCTCCTCACCCGGGACAGGGCTCTATGGCTACACCTTC	CASSSPGTGLYGYTF	.	TRBV7-2	TRBJ1-2	TRBD1
TGTGCCAGCAGCTTAGGGGGGACGGTGAAAAATTCACCCCTCCACTTT	CASSLGGTVKNSPLHF	once	TRBV7-2	TRBJ1-6	.
TGTGCCAGCAGCGACTCAGGGAGTCAGACCCAGTACTTC	CASSDSGSQTQYF	.	TRBV6-5	TRBJ2-5	.
TGTGCCAGCAGTCTACCGGAGGGAGGGGGGAACACTGAAGCTTTCTTT	CASSLPEGGGNTEAFF	.	TRBV28	TRBJ1-1	.
TGTGCCAGCAGGACTAGCGGGGTTTACGAGCAGTACTTC	CASRTSGVYEQYF	once	TRBV2	TRBJ2-7	TRBD2
TGTGCCAGCAACCTAGCGGGGGGCCACGAGCAGTACTTC	CASNLAGGHEQYF	.	TRBV6-5	TRBJ2-7	TRBD2
TGCGCCAGCAGTGGACTAGCGGGGGGGCGGCCAGAGACCCAGTACTTC	CASSGLAGGRPETQYF	.	TRBV10-1	TRBJ2-5	TRBD2